This T cell receptor beta chain was obtained from a study of control samples from healthy donors and cancer patients. Assay used: immunoSEQ multiplex PCR; TCRdb lists only in-frame clones, some missing. The sample contains roughly 370,000 clones, around 90% of which appear only once. The V and J ends lost 2 bases and 3 bases respectively, with 11 bases between them. The CDR3 has 15 residues. Germline values: CDR1 MNHEY, CDR2 SVGAGI. What was sequenced was PBMCs. The source of this sequence is a man aged 35 to 55 with head and neck cancer. The chain has TRBV6-5 and TRBJ1-5; a weak D match, TRBD1 (6 bases). CDR3 in DNA: TGTGCCAGCAGTTACGAGACAGGCATCAATCAGCCCCAGCATTTT. Its protein product is CASSYETGINQPQHF.